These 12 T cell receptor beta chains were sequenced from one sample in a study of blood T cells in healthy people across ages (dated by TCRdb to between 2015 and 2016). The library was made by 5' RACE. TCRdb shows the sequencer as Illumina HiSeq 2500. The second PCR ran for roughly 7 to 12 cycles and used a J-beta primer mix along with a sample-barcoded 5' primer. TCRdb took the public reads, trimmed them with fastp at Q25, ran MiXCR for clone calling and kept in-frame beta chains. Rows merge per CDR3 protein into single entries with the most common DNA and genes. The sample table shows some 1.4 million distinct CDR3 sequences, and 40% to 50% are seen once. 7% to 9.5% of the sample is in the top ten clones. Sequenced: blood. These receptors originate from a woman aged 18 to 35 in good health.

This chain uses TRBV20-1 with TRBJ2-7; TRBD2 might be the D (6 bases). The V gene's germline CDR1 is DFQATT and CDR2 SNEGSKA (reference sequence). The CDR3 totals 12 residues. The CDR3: CRAEGGSYEQYF. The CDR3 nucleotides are TGCAGGGCCGAGGGAGGTTCCTACGAGCAGTACTTC.

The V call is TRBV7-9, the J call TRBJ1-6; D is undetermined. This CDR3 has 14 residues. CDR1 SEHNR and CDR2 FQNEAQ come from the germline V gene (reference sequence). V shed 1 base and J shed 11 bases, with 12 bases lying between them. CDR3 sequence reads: CASSLGNLGPPLHF. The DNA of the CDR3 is TGTGCCAGCAGCTTAGGGAATCTCGGGCCACCCCTCCACTTT.

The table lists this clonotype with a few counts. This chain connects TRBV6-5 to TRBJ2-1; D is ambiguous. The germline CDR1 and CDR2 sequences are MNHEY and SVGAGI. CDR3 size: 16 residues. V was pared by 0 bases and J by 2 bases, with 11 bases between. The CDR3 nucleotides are TGTGCCAGCAGTTACTCGAATAGGGATCCCTACAATGAGCAGTTCTTC. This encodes CASSYSNRDPYNEQFF.

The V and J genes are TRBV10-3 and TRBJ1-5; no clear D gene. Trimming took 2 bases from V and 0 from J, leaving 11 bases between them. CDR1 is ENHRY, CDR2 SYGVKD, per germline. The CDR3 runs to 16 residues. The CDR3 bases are TGTGCCATCAGTGAGGGGATTCAGTATAGCAATCAGCCCCAGCATTTT. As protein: CAISEGIQYSNQPQHF.

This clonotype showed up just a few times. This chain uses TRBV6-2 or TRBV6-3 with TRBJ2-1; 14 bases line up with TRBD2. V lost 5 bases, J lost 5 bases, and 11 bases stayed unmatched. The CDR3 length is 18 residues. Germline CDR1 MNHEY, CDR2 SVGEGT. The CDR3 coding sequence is TGTGCCAGCAGTCCCGCTCAGAGACTAGCGGGAGGGGACAATGAGCAGTTCTTC. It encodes CASSPAQRLAGGDNEQFF.

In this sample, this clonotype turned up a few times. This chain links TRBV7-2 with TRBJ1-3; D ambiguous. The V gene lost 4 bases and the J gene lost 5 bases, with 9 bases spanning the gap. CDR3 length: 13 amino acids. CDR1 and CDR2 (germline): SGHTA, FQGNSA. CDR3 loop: CASSWMIRNTIYF. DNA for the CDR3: TGTGCCAGCAGCTGGATGATCCGAAACACCATATATTTT.

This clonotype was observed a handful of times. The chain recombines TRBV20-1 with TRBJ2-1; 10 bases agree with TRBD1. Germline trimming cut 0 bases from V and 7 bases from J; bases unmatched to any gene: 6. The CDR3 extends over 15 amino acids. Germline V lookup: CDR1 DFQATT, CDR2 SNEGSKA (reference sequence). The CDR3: CSARDLGQGYNEQFF. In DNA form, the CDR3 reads TGCAGTGCTAGAGATCTGGGACAGGGGTATAATGAGCAGTTCTTC.

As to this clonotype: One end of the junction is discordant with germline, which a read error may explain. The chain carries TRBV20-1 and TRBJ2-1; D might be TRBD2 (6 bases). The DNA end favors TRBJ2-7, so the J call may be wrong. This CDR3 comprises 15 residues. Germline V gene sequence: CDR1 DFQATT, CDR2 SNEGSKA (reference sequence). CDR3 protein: CCASALGTSGNEQYF. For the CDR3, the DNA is TGCTGTGCTAGCGCTTTGGGGACCTCGGGGAATGAGCAGTACTTC.

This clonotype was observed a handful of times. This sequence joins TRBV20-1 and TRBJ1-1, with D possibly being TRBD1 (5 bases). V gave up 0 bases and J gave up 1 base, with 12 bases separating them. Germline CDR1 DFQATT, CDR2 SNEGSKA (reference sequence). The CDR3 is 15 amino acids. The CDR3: CSAREPFGGNTEAFF. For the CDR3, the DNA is TGCAGTGCTAGAGAGCCCTTCGGGGGGAACACTGAAGCTTTCTTT.

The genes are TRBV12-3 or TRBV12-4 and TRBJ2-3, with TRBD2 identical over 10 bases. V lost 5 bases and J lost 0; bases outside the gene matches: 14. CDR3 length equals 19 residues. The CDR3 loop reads CASSPRGERGGLSTDTQYF. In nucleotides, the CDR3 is TGTGCCAGCAGTCCCAGGGGTGAGCGGGGGGGCTTGAGCACAGATACGCAGTATTTT.

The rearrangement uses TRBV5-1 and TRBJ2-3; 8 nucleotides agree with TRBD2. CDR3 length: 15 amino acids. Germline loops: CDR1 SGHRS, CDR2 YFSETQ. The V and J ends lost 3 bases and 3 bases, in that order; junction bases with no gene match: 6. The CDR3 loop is CASSSGGGKTDTQYF. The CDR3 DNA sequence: TGCGCCAGCAGCTCCGGGGGGGGGAAAACAGATACGCAGTATTTT.

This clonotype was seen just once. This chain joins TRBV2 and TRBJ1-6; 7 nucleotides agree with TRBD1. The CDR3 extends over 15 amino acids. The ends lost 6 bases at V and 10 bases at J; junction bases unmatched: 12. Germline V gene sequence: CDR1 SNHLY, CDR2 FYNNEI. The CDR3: CASSRQGASPSPLHF. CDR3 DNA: TGTGCCAGCAGCCGACAGGGCGCGTCCCCATCACCCCTCCACTTT. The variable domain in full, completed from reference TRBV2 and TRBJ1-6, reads EPEVTQTPSHQVTQMGQEVILRCVPISNHLYFYWYRQILGQKVEFLVSFYNNEISEKSEIFDDQFSVERPDGSNFTLKIRSTKLEDSAMYFCASSRQGASPSPLHFGNGTRLTVT.